A single sample is the source of the 26 T cell receptor beta chains below, sequenced in a study of radiotherapy plus CTLA-4 blockade in lung cancer. TCRdb's table, derived via immunoSEQ multiplex PCR, lists solely in-frame clones and lacks some. In the table there are some 70,000 clones, 70% to 85% of which are singletons. Sequenced here: peripheral blood, sampled from a patient treated with radiotherapy plus ipilimumab. The receptors here all came from a human donor with non-small cell lung cancer who had a complete response to radiotherapy plus ipilimumab.

The count of this clone is one. V is TRBV7-2 and J is TRBJ2-6, with D unclear. The CDR3 totals 13 residues. V was trimmed by 5 bases and J by 1 base, leaving 3 bases between them. Per germline, CDR1 SGHTA and CDR2 FQGNSA. CDR3 residues: CASSRSGANVLTF. The CDR3 nucleotides read TGTGCCAGCAGCCGATCTGGGGCCAACGTCCTGACTTTC.

V is TRBV11-3 and J is TRBJ2-2, with D unclear. Trimming left V 1 base short and J 7 bases short, with 10 bases between. Germline V gene sequence: CDR1 SGHNT, CDR2 YENEEA. The CDR3 totals 14 residues. The CDR3 loop reads CASSLVARRGELFF. The CDR3 DNA reads as TGTGCCAGCAGCTTAGTGGCGAGGCGCGGGGAGCTGTTTTTT. The variable domain in full, with the rest retrieved from reference TRBV11-3 and TRBJ2-2, is EAGVVQSPRYKIIEKKQPVAFWCNPISGHNTLYWYLQNLGQGPELLIRYENEEAVDDSQLPKDRFSAERLKGVDSTLKIQPAELGDSAVYLCASSLVARRGELFFGEGSRLTVL.

This chain uses TRBV14 with TRBJ1-6; 10 positions agree with TRBD1. CDR1 SGHDN and CDR2 FVKESK come from the germline V gene. V was pared by 4 bases and J by 8 bases, with 8 bases of the junction left unmatched. The CDR3 spans 16 residues. CDR3 sequence reads: CASSPLGQGDDSPLHF. CDR3 nucleotides: TGTGCCAGCAGCCCTTTAGGACAGGGGGATGATTCACCCCTCCACTTT.

V gene TRBV11-3 combines with J gene TRBJ2-5; no firm D call. This CDR3 comprises 12 residues. Per the germline V gene, CDR1 is SGHNT and CDR2 is YENEEA. The V and J ends lost 3 bases and 9 bases respectively, with 11 bases between them. CDR3 residues: CASSFEGRAQYF. DNA of the CDR3: TGTGCCAGCAGCTTTGAAGGAAGAGCCCAGTACTTC.

This chain links TRBV9 with TRBJ2-5, with TRBD2 as a possible D gene (5 bases). Looked up from germline, CDR1 is SGDLS and CDR2 is YYNGEE. This CDR3 is built from 13 residues. V lost 4 bases to trimming and J lost 5 bases, with 12 bases between them. CDR3 nucleotides: TGTGCCAGCAGCCCAGCACCGGGGGAGACCCAGTACTTC. The encoded protein is CASSPAPGETQYF. The whole variable domain, filled in from reference TRBV9 and TRBJ2-5, reads DSGVTQTPKHLITATGQRVTLRCSPRSGDLSVYWYQQSLDQGLQFLIQYYNGEERAKGNILERFSAQQFPDLHSELNLSSLELGDSALYFCASSPAPGETQYFGPGTRLLVL.

This clone was detected many times. The chain recombines TRBV7-9 with TRBJ1-1; D is undetermined. The CDR3 is 16 residues long. Trimming took 3 bases from V and 0 from J, leaving 14 bases between them. In germline, CDR1 is SEHNR, CDR2 FQNEAQ (reference sequence). The CDR3 DNA follows: TGTGCCAGCAGCTTGCTGGTGCTGGAAATGAACACTGAAGCTTTCTTT. Translated, it gives CASSLLVLEMNTEAFF.

This clone has just a few counts. The chain employs TRBV18 and TRBJ2-5; 7 positions match TRBD1. Germline-derived CDR1 and CDR2 are KGHSH and LQKENI. The CDR3 extends over 14 amino acids. The V segment lost 3 bases and the J segment 1 base; nucleotides outside the gene matches: 2. The CDR3 loop reads CASSPTGTQETQYF. CDR3 coding DNA: TGTGCCAGCTCACCGACAGGGACCCAAGAGACCCAGTACTTC.

CDR3 loop: CASSSGRNTEAFF. The CDR3 bases are TGTGCCAGCAGCTCCGGGAGGAACACTGAAGCTTTCTTT. The J gene is TRBJ1-1, the V gene TRBV7-9; D is uncertain. The V and J ends lost 4 bases and 1 base respectively, with 7 bases between them. Germline V lookup: CDR1 SEHNR, CDR2 FQNEAQ (reference sequence). The CDR3 runs 13 residues.

The V and J genes are TRBV28 and TRBJ1-5, with D possibly matching TRBD1 (5 bases). Looked up from germline, CDR1 is MDHEN and CDR2 is SYDVKM. The CDR3 length is 16 residues. V lost 5 bases, J lost 4 bases, and 18 bases lay in between. CDR3 bases: TGTGCCAGCAGTCCCCTCTGGAGGGGAAGGAATCAGCCCCAGCATTTT. Translating gives CASSPLWRGRNQPQHF.

This chain joins TRBV10-3 and TRBJ2-5; D might be TRBD1 (6 bases). The CDR3 runs to 14 residues. V was clipped by 2 bases and J by 5 bases, with 12 bases between them. Germline V gene sequence: CDR1 ENHRY, CDR2 SYGVKD. The CDR3 spells CAISERQAGETQYF. CDR3 in DNA: TGTGCCATCAGTGAGCGACAGGCCGGGGAGACCCAGTACTTC.

The chain links TRBV5-5 to TRBJ2-1; D ambiguous. This CDR3 is 16 amino acids long. V lost 0 bases, J lost 0 bases, and 10 bases lay in between. From germline, CDR1 is SGHKS and CDR2 YYEKEE (reference sequence). Written as DNA, the CDR3 is TGTGCCAGCAGCTTGGGATACGTAACCTCCTACAATGAGCAGTTCTTC. It specifies CASSLGYVTSYNEQFF.

This rearrangement joins TRBV29-1 to TRBJ1-2, with D perhaps TRBD1 (6 bases). Germline-derived CDR1 and CDR2 are SQVTM and ANQGSEA. V dropped 6 bases and J dropped 3 bases, with 26 bases sitting between them. The CDR3 runs 17 residues. CDR3 nucleotide sequence: TGCAGCGTCCGAAAACGGTGGACAGCCTCGACGGACTATGGCTACACCTTC. Translated: CSVRKRWTASTDYGYTF.

This chain links TRBV2 with TRBJ1-2; 7 bases map to TRBD1. CDR1 is SNHLY and CDR2 is FYNNEI in the germline V gene. V gave up 7 bases and J gave up 8 bases; unmatched junction bases: 4. This CDR3 contains 11 residues. CDR3 in DNA: TGTGCCAGCACCTCACAGGGGGGCTACACCTTC. Protein sequence: CASTSQGGYTF.

V and J are TRBV19 and TRBJ2-7, with no clear D. Trimming removed 3 bases from V and 0 bases from J, with 12 bases in between. CDR3 length equals 15 residues. The germline CDR1 and CDR2 sequences are LNHDA and SQIVND (reference sequence). This CDR3 reads CASSIADSSSYEQYF. As DNA, the CDR3 is TGTGCCAGTAGTATCGCCGATTCGAGCTCCTACGAGCAGTACTTC. The variable domain in full, with the rest retrieved from reference TRBV19 and TRBJ2-7, is DGGITQSPKYLFRKEGQNVTLSCEQNLNHDAMYWYRQDPGQGLRLIYYSQIVNDFQKGDIAEGYSVSREKKESFPLTVTSAQKNPTAFYLCASSIADSSSYEQYFGPGTRLTVT.

V and J are TRBV10-2 and TRBJ2-2; the D is unclear. CDR3 length equals 13 residues. The ends were cut back, 5 bases at V and 7 bases at J, with 11 bases in the middle. Germline V CDR1 and CDR2: WSHSY, SAAADI. DNA for the CDR3: TGCGCCAGCAGTCGTGGTGGGTTCGGGGAGCTGTTTTTT. Encoded protein: CASSRGGFGELFF.

The chain uses TRBV7-8 and TRBJ2-7; tentative D call: TRBD1 (6 bases). CDR3 length: 15 residues. CDR1 SGHVS and CDR2 FQNEAQ come from the germline V gene. V was shortened by 4 bases and J by 1 base, with 14 bases between the two germline ends. The CDR3 protein is CASSWAQQGSYEQYV. The CDR3 coding sequence is TGTGCCAGCAGCTGGGCCCAACAGGGTTCCTACGAGCAGTACGTC.

The chain has TRBV2 and TRBJ2-3; TRBD2 aligns across 12 bases. V shed 10 bases, J shed 2 bases, and the junction held 7 bases outside the gene matches. Germline assignment: CDR1 SNHLY and CDR2 FYNNEI. This CDR3 has 15 amino acids. The CDR3, as DNA: TGTGCCAACTCTGGACTAGCGGGGCTCACAGATACGCAGTATTTT. Translated: CANSGLAGLTDTQYF.

The CDR3 DNA follows: TGTGCCAGCAGCAAAGTGGGGGGGAAAGATAGGCCAGGGAATCAGCCCCAGCATTTT. Residues: CASSKVGGKDRPGNQPQHF. V usage is TRBV21-1 and J usage is TRBJ1-5. TRBV21-1 is a pseudogene locus. CDR3 length equals 19 residues.

Only a few counts were recorded for this clone. The chain is built from TRBV10-3 and TRBJ2-6, with 7 positions matching TRBD1. J gave up 0 bases and V 3 bases, and 14 bases lay outside the gene matches. The CDR3 totals 20 residues. In germline, CDR1 is ENHRY, CDR2 SYGVKD. As DNA, the CDR3 is TGTGCCATCAGTGATTGGGACAGAAGTTACGCCAGCTCTGGGGCCAACGTCCTGACTTTC. It specifies CAISDWDRSYASSGANVLTF.

The chain is built from TRBV20-1 and TRBJ2-1; 7 bases map to TRBD2. The trim removed 1 base at V and 15 bases at J, leaving 6 bases unmatched. Per the germline V gene, CDR1 is DFQATT and CDR2 is SNEGSKA (reference sequence). CDR3 size: 11 residues. CDR3 residues: CSARGSGVLFF. The DNA of the CDR3 is TGCAGTGCTAGAGGGAGCGGGGTACTGTTCTTC.

In DNA, the CDR3 is TGTGCCAGCAGCGAAGGACTAGCGGGGGACAATGAGCAGTTCTTC. Translation gives CASSEGLAGDNEQFF. The J gene is TRBJ2-1, the V gene TRBV9, with 13 bases lining up with TRBD2. This CDR3 is built from 15 residues. V gave up 3 bases and J gave up 5 bases; unmatched junction bases: 2. Germline V gene sequence: CDR1 SGDLS, CDR2 YYNGEE.

The rearrangement joins TRBV7-2 to TRBJ2-7; D may be TRBD2 (5 bases). The CDR3 spans 13 residues. Germline CDR1 SGHTA, CDR2 FQGNSA. Trimming pared 2 bases from V and 3 bases from J, leaving 8 bases between. CDR3 sequence reads: CASSLLADYEQYV. The CDR3 bases are TGTGCCAGCAGCTTACTAGCAGACTACGAGCAGTACGTC.

This clone showed up just once. The chain employs TRBV9 and TRBJ2-5, with TRBD2 identical over 8 bases. This CDR3 region has 14 residues. Trimming at V came to 4 bases and at J to 4 bases, leaving 6 bases not matched to a gene. Germline V CDR1 and CDR2: SGDLS, YYNGEE. In DNA form, the CDR3 reads TGTGCCAGCAGCCCCTCGGGGGGGCCAGAGACCCAGTACTTC. This gives the protein CASSPSGGPETQYF.

This clone showed up just a few times. DNA of the CDR3: TGTGCCAGCAGTCAGAGGGGAGACCATAGCAATCAGCCCCAGCATTTT. Its protein is CASSQRGDHSNQPQHF. The chain combines TRBV27 with TRBJ1-5, with D tentatively TRBD1 (5 bases). The CDR3 is 16 residues long. Trimming cost V 5 bases and J 0 bases, with 14 bases left between them. The germline CDR1 and CDR2 sequences are MNHEY and SMNVEV (reference sequence).

The J gene is TRBJ1-1, the V gene TRBV6-5; TRBD1 agrees at 8 bases. This CDR3 comprises 14 residues. J lost 5 bases, V lost 6 bases, and 8 bases had no gene match. CDR1 and CDR2 from the germline V gene are MNHEY and SVGAGI. In nucleotides, the CDR3 is TGTGCCAGCAGCTACGACAGGGGAGTTACTGAAGCTTTCTTT. Protein: CASSYDRGVTEAFF.

The V gene is TRBV4-1, the J gene TRBJ1-2; D is uncertain. The V end lost 0 bases, the J end lost 7 bases, and 9 bases lay between the germline ends. The CDR3 has 13 amino acids. Germline assignment: CDR1 MGHRA and CDR2 YSYEKL. The CDR3 nucleotides are TGCGCCAGCAGCCAAGAAGGTTACAGTGGCTACACCTTC. This translates into CASSQEGYSGYTF.